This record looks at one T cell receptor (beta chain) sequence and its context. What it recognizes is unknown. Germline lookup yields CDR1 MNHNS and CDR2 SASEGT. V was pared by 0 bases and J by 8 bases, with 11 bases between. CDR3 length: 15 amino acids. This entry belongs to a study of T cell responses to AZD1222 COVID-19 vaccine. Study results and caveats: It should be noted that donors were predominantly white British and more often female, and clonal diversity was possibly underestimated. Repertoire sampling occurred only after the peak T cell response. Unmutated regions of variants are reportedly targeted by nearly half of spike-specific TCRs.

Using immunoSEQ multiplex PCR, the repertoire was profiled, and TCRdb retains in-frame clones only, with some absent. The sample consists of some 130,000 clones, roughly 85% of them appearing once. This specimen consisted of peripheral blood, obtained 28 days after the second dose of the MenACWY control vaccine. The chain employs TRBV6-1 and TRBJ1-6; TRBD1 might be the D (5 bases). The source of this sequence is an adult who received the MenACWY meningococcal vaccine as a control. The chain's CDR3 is CASSEAAGRYSPLHF. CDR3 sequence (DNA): TGTGCCAGCAGTGAAGCGGCAGGGAGGTATTCACCCCTCCACTTT.